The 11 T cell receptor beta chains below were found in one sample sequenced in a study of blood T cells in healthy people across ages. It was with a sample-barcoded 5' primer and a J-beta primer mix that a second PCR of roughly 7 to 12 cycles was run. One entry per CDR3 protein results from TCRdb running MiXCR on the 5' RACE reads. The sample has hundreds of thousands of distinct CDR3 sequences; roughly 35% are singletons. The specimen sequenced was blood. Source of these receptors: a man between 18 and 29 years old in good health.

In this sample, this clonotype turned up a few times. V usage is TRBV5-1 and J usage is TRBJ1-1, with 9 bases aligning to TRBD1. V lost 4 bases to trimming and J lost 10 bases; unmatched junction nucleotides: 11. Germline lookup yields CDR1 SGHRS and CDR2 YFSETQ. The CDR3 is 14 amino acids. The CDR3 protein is CASSPGQGRPTAFF. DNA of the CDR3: TGCGCCAGCAGCCCCGGACAGGGGAGGCCCACAGCTTTCTTT.

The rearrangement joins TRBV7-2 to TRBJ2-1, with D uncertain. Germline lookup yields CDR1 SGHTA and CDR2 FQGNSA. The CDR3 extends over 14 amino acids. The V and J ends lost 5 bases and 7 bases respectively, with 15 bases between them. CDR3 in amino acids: CASSLAWASNEQFF. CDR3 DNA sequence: TGTGCCAGCAGCCTCGCGTGGGCGTCGAATGAGCAGTTCTTC.

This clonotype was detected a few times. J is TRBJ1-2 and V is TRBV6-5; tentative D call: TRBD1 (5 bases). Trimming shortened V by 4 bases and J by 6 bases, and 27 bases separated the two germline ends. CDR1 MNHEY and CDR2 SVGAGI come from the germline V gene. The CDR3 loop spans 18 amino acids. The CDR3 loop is CASSFRISGIEAAHGYTF. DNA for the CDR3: TGTGCCAGCAGTTTCAGAATCTCAGGGATAGAAGCGGCTCATGGCTACACCTTC.

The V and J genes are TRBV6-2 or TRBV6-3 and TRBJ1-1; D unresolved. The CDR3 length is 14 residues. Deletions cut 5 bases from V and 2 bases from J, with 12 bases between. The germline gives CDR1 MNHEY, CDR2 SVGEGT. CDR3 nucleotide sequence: TGTGCCAGCAGTGCTGCCGAACCTAACACTGAAGCTTTCTTT. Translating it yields CASSAAEPNTEAFF.

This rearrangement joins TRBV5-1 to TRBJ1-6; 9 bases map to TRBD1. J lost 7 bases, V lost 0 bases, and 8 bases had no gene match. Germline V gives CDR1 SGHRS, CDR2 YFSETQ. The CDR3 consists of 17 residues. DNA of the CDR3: TGCGCCAGCAGCTTGGCGGGGGACAGGGTCGACAATTCACCCCTCCACTTT. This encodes CASSLAGDRVDNSPLHF.

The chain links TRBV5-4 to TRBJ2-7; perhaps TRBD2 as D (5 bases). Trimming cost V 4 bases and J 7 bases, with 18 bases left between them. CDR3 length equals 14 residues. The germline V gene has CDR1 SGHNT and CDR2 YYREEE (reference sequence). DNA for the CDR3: TGTGCCAGCAGCCGCCGGGGAAGTGATGATGAGCAGTACTTC. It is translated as CASSRRGSDDEQYF.

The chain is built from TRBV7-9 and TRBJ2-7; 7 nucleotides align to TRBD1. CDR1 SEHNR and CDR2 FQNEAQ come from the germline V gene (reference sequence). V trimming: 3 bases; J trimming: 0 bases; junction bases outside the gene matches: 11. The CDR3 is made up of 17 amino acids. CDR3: CASSFYSGTASSYEQYF. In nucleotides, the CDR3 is TGTGCCAGCAGCTTCTATTCCGGGACAGCAAGCTCCTACGAGCAGTACTTC.

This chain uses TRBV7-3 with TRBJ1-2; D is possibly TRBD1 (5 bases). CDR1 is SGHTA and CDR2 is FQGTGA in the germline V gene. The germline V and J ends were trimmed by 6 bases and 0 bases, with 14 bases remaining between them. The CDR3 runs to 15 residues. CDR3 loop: CASRLGTHSNYGYTF. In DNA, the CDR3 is TGTGCCAGCAGACTCGGGACCCATTCTAACTATGGCTACACCTTC.

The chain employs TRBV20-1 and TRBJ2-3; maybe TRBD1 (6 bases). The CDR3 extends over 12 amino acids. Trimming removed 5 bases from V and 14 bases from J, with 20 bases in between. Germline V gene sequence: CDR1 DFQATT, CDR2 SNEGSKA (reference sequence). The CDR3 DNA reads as TGCAGTGCTCTACGACAGGCCAATAATTGGTATTTT. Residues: CSALRQANNWYF.

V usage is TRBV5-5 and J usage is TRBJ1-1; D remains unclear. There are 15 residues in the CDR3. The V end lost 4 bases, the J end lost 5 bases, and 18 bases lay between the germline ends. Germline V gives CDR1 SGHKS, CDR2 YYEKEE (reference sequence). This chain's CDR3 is CASSDLFMAGTEAFF. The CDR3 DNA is TGTGCCAGCAGCGATCTATTCATGGCGGGTACTGAAGCTTTCTTT.

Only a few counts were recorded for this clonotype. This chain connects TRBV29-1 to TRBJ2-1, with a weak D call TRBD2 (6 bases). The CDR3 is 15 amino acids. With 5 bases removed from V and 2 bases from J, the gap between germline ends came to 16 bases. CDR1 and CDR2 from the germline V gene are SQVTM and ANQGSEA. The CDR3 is CSVSQGGVPYNEQFF. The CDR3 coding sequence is TGCAGCGTTTCCCAAGGAGGGGTACCCTACAATGAGCAGTTCTTC.